These 32 T cell receptor beta chains originate from one sample sequenced in a study of cytomegalovirus exposure and HLA in healthy donors. The primer mix had 60 Vbeta and 13 Jbeta primers. The protocol was immunoSEQ multiplex PCR, while the TCRdb copy is restricted to in-frame clones and leaves out a portion. The sample spans fewer than 30,000 clones; the ten largest clones claim less than 0.75%. The specimen sequenced was PBMCs. The source is a young man in good health and CMV-seronegative.

The chain has TRBV5-1 and TRBJ1-1; possible D gene TRBD1, 5 bases. The V end lost 4 bases, the J end lost 3 bases, and 10 bases lay between the germline ends. The germline CDR1 and CDR2 sequences are SGHRS and YFSETQ. CDR3 length: 13 residues. CDR3 nucleotide sequence: TGCGCCAGCAGCACCGGGACTTACACTGAAGCTTTCTTT. It encodes CASSTGTYTEAFF.

This rearrangement joins TRBV5-4 to TRBJ2-7; D possibly corresponds to TRBD1 (6 bases). Germline V lookup: CDR1 SGHNT, CDR2 YYREEE (reference sequence). CDR3 length equals 12 residues. The V end lost 0 bases, the J end lost 5 bases, and 6 bases lay between the germline ends. The CDR3 region has the DNA TGTGCCAGCAGCTTGGGGGACAACGAGCAGTACTTC. Encoded protein: CASSLGDNEQYF.

The chain links TRBV5-1 to TRBJ2-1, with D possibly TRBD2 on 5 matching bases. The germline CDR1 and CDR2 sequences are SGHRS and YFSETQ. Trimming cost V 2 bases and J 5 bases, with 17 bases left between them. The CDR3 has 16 residues. DNA for the CDR3: TGCGCCAGCAGCTTCCGGGTCCAAACTAGTCACAATGAGCAGTTCTTC. Protein sequence: CASSFRVQTSHNEQFF.

The chain combines TRBV7-9 with TRBJ2-3; tentative D call: TRBD2 (6 bases). The CDR3 runs to 16 residues. The V gene's germline CDR1 is SEHNR and CDR2 FQNEAQ (reference sequence). V was cut by 5 bases and J by 6 bases, with 21 bases left in between. The CDR3 DNA reads TGTGCCAGCAGCCCTCTTTCGGGAGTCCTGGTTGATACGCAGTATTTT. Protein sequence: CASSPLSGVLVDTQYF.

The rearrangement links TRBV6-1 to TRBJ2-3; 7 bases line up with TRBD2. CDR3 length equals 14 residues. Germline V gene data show CDR1 as MNHNS and CDR2 as SASEGT. Trimming cost V 8 bases and J 0 bases; bases outside gene matches: 5. The CDR3 region is CASERGPSTDTQYF. Here the CDR3 DNA reads TGTGCCAGCGAGCGGGGCCCTAGCACAGATACGCAGTATTTT.

The chain employs TRBV10-3 and TRBJ1-1, with 10 bases aligning to TRBD1. The V segment lost 3 bases and the J segment 5 bases; nucleotides outside the gene matches: 9. This CDR3 region has 16 residues. Germline values: CDR1 ENHRY, CDR2 SYGVKD. CDR3 residues: CAISDWDRGGGTEAFF. The CDR3 bases are TGTGCCATCAGTGATTGGGACAGGGGAGGGGGAACTGAAGCTTTCTTT.

The gene calls are TRBV7-6 and TRBJ1-4, with 9 positions matching TRBD1. Germline values: CDR1 SGHVS, CDR2 FNYEAQ. The trim removed 1 base at V and 6 bases at J, leaving 3 bases unmatched. This CDR3 is built from 15 residues. The CDR3 region is CASSLGGTGYEKLFF. In DNA, the CDR3 is TGTGCCAGCAGCTTAGGTGGGACAGGGTATGAAAAACTGTTTTTT.

V and J are TRBV6-1 and TRBJ1-1; D call uncertain. The CDR3 is 14 amino acids. The V gene's germline CDR1 is MNHNS and CDR2 SASEGT. Trimming removed 5 bases from V and 1 base from J, with 11 bases in between. The CDR3 DNA is TGTGCCAGCAGTACGGGGTCGAGGAACACTGAAGCTTTCTTT. Its translation is CASSTGSRNTEAFF.

The V and J genes are TRBV5-1 and TRBJ2-6; TRBD1 is a possible D gene (6 bases). The CDR3 has 20 amino acids. V lost 4 bases and J 3 bases, leaving 26 bases between the germline ends. Germline V lookup: CDR1 SGHRS, CDR2 YFSETQ. The CDR3, as DNA: TGCGCCAGCAGCCCTACCACAGGGTTGGGATCTCTGGGTGGGGCCAACGTCCTGACTTTC. Translation gives CASSPTTGLGSLGGANVLTF.

The rearrangement uses TRBV27 and TRBJ1-5; D unclear. Germline CDR1 reads MNHEY; CDR2 reads SMNVEV (reference sequence). V was cut by 3 bases and J by 4 bases, with 10 bases left in between. The CDR3 runs to 14 residues. The CDR3 spells CASSFGGANQPQHF. The CDR3 DNA reads as TGTGCCAGCAGTTTTGGCGGTGCGAATCAGCCCCAGCATTTT.

This chain joins TRBV5-6 and TRBJ2-7; 12 bases match TRBD1. CDR3 size: 14 residues. The V and J ends lost 3 bases and 7 bases, in that order; junction bases with no gene match: 5. Germline V lookup: CDR1 SGHDT, CDR2 YYEEEE. CDR3 bases: TGTGCCAGCAGCTGGGACAGGGGGCTAGGGGAGCAGTACTTC. Translated, it gives CASSWDRGLGEQYF.

The V call is TRBV27, the J call TRBJ1-2; possibly TRBD1 for D (5 bases). V shed 6 bases and J shed 6 bases, with 14 bases lying between them. Germline V gene lookup returns CDR1 MNHEY and CDR2 SMNVEV (reference sequence). This CDR3 comprises 13 residues. CDR3 amino acids: CASRSTVSHGYTF. The CDR3 DNA reads as TGTGCCAGCAGGTCGACAGTTTCCCATGGCTACACCTTC.

The chain employs TRBV19 and TRBJ2-2, with 8 bases matching TRBD2. With 8 bases clipped from V and 0 bases from J, the junction kept 14 bases outside the gene matches. CDR1 LNHDA and CDR2 SQIVND come from the germline V gene (reference sequence). This CDR3 region has 18 residues. The CDR3 here is CASDNGWKRGTNTGELFF. For the CDR3, the DNA is TGTGCCAGTGATAATGGGTGGAAGCGGGGGACGAACACCGGGGAGCTGTTTTTT.

The chain carries TRBV27 and TRBJ2-7; 8 positions agree with TRBD1. This CDR3 region has 13 residues. The J segment lost 5 bases and the V segment lost 6 bases, leaving 6 bases of the junction unmatched. Germline CDR1 and CDR2: MNHEY and SMNVEV (reference sequence). In DNA, the CDR3 is TGTGCCAGCAGACGGACAGGGTCGGACGAGCAGTACTTC. Translation gives CASRRTGSDEQYF.

This chain uses TRBV5-1 with TRBJ2-6; D is undetermined. Germline CDR1 SGHRS, CDR2 YFSETQ. V lost 1 base and J 0 bases, leaving 8 bases between the germline ends. This CDR3 comprises 16 residues. For the CDR3, the DNA is TGCGCCAGCAGCTTGACTCCAAGCTCTGGGGCCAACGTCCTGACTTTC. Its protein product is CASSLTPSSGANVLTF.

The chain is built from TRBV14 and TRBJ2-7; weak D call: TRBD2 (6 bases). Germline CDR1 is SGHDN and CDR2 is FVKESK. Trimming cost V 4 bases and J 9 bases, with 19 bases left between them. The CDR3 extends over 14 amino acids. In DNA form, the CDR3 reads TGTGCCAGCAGCCGGGGACTGACGCCGCCGCGGCAGTACTTC. Translated, it gives CASSRGLTPPRQYF. Together with reference TRBV14 and TRBJ2-7, the CDR3 gives the full variable domain: EAGVTQFPSHSVIEKGQTVTLRCDPISGHDNLYWYRRVMGKEIKFLLHFVKESKQDESGMPNNRFLAERTGGTYSTLKVQPAELEDSGVYFCASSRGLTPPRQYFGPGTRLTVT.

The V call is TRBV29-1, the J call TRBJ1-1, with D unclear. The V gene lost 5 bases and the J gene lost 0 bases, with 4 bases spanning the gap. CDR3 length equals 11 residues. Germline CDR1 and CDR2: SQVTM and ANQGSEA. The CDR3 region is CSVTVNTEAFF. In DNA form, the CDR3 reads TGCAGCGTTACAGTGAACACTGAAGCTTTCTTT.

V is TRBV5-6 and J is TRBJ2-7, with a possible D match to TRBD2 (7 bases). Looked up from germline, CDR1 is SGHDT and CDR2 is YYEEEE. The germline V and J ends were trimmed by 2 bases and 4 bases, with 16 bases remaining between them. CDR3 length: 15 residues. The CDR3 reads CASSFRGGRGYEQYF. The DNA of the CDR3 is TGTGCCAGCAGCTTTAGGGGGGGGAGGGGGTACGAGCAGTACTTC.

This chain connects TRBV6-5 to TRBJ2-5; the D gene is possibly TRBD2 (5 bases). Germline V gene lookup returns CDR1 MNHEY and CDR2 SVGAGI. The CDR3 totals 16 residues. Trimming removed 0 bases at V and 11 bases at J, with 22 bases between. As DNA, the CDR3 is TGTGCCAGCAGTTACTCTCAGGCCCCAAAGTTATGGGAGCAGTACTTC. Its protein is CASSYSQAPKLWEQYF.

The chain carries TRBV7-3 and TRBJ2-1, with TRBD2 matching over 8 bases. Germline CDR1 is SGHTA and CDR2 is FQGTGA. The CDR3 length is 15 residues. V shed 5 bases, J shed 7 bases, and the junction held 10 bases outside the gene matches. The CDR3 region is CASSETGGPRNEQFF. For the CDR3, the DNA is TGTGCCAGCAGCGAAACGGGGGGGCCTAGGAATGAGCAGTTCTTC.

This chain connects TRBV12-2 to TRBJ2-7; TRBD1, the table's D call, lacks a check against the DNA. TRBV12-2 is marked as a pseudogene. The CDR3 consists of 13 residues. CDR3 sequence: CASRPSGLYEQYF. The CDR3, as DNA: TGTGCAAGTCGCCCCTCAGGGCTCTACGAGCAGTACTTC.

The V call is TRBV27, the J call TRBJ2-7, with 10 bases identical to TRBD2. The CDR3 length is 16 residues. Germline trimming cut 0 bases from V and 2 bases from J; bases unmatched to any gene: 4. Germline V gene sequence: CDR1 MNHEY, CDR2 SMNVEV (reference sequence). The CDR3 DNA sequence: TGTGCCAGCAGTTTATCGACCCTAGCGGGAGCCTACGAGCAGTACTTC. Translation gives CASSLSTLAGAYEQYF.

In regard to this clone: One junction end does not reproduce the germline sequence, and a read error may be involved. This chain uses TRBV7-9 with TRBJ1-1; D is undetermined. The CDR3 loop spans 12 amino acids. The germline V gene has CDR1 SEHNR and CDR2 FQNEAQ (reference sequence). The CDR3 bases are TGTGCCAGCAGCATTCAGTATCTTCTCGCTCCCTTT. Residues: CASSIQYLLAPF.

This sequence joins TRBV19 and TRBJ1-2, with 9 bases lining up with TRBD1. This CDR3 is 15 amino acids long. Germline CDR1 is LNHDA and CDR2 is SQIVND (reference sequence). Losses at the gene ends were 5 bases for V and 1 base for J; bases not matched to a gene: 5. This CDR3 is CASSLDRGYNYGYTF. CDR3 in DNA: TGTGCCAGTAGTCTCGACAGGGGGTATAACTATGGCTACACCTTC.

The rearrangement joins TRBV30 to TRBJ2-2, with 8 positions matching TRBD1. Trimming cost V 4 bases and J 8 bases; bases outside gene matches: 6. CDR1 and CDR2 from the germline V gene are GTSNPN and SVGIG (reference sequence). CDR3 length: 13 amino acids. The CDR3: CAWNGQGQGELFF. The CDR3 coding sequence is TGTGCCTGGAACGGACAGGGTCAAGGGGAGCTGTTTTTT.

The chain employs TRBV2 and TRBJ2-2, with 7 positions matching TRBD1. Unmatched junction bases numbered 6, after V lost 6 bases and J lost 11 bases. Germline CDR1 is SNHLY and CDR2 is FYNNEI. The length of the CDR3 is 12 residues. The CDR3 is CASRPDREELFF. The CDR3 coding sequence is TGTGCCAGCAGACCCGACAGGGAAGAGCTGTTTTTT.

The chain uses TRBV13 and TRBJ2-7; no clear D gene. CDR3 length: 15 residues. V was pared by 0 bases and J by 3 bases, with 12 bases between. Germline lookup yields CDR1 PRHDT and CDR2 FYEKMQ (reference sequence). CDR3 bases: TGTGCCAGCAGCTTAGGTACCGGTAACGACTACGAGCAGTACTTC. Translating gives CASSLGTGNDYEQYF.

The rearrangement uses TRBV9 and TRBJ2-2; possibly TRBD1 for D (6 bases). Looked up from germline, CDR1 is SGDLS and CDR2 is YYNGEE. There are 16 residues in the CDR3. The germline V and J ends were trimmed by 0 bases and 0 bases, with 9 bases remaining between them. CDR3 loop: CASSVGAGANTGELFF. The CDR3 region has the DNA TGTGCCAGCAGCGTAGGGGCAGGGGCGAACACCGGGGAGCTGTTTTTT.

The gene calls are TRBV5-8 and TRBJ1-2; 8 nucleotides align to TRBD1. The trim removed 1 base at V and 5 bases at J, leaving 13 bases unmatched. Germline values: CDR1 SGHTS, CDR2 YDEGEE. CDR3 size: 17 residues. In DNA, the CDR3 is TGTGCCAGCAGCTTGTGGACAGGGTTACCCAAGGGGTATGGCTACACCTTC. This translates into CASSLWTGLPKGYGYTF.

The chain is built from TRBV10-3 and TRBJ2-1, with TRBD2 matching 8 bases. J lost 2 bases, V lost 6 bases, and 9 bases had no gene match. CDR3 length: 16 amino acids. Germline lookup yields CDR1 ENHRY and CDR2 SYGVKD. The CDR3 bases are TGTGCCATCAGGTCCGGGCGGGAGGCGCCCTACAATGAGCAGTTCTTC. This gives the protein CAIRSGREAPYNEQFF.

The V call is TRBV5-4, the J call TRBJ2-3, with 7 bases that match TRBD2. The CDR3 loop spans 17 amino acids. CDR1 is SGHNT, CDR2 YYREEE, per germline (reference sequence). V dropped 0 bases and J dropped 3; count of bases not matched to a gene: 10. Here the CDR3 DNA reads TGTGCCAGCAGCTTGGCGGGGGGTCTAGCGGAGACAGATACGCAGTATTTT. This gives the protein CASSLAGGLAETDTQYF.

The gene calls are TRBV5-6 and TRBJ1-1; D is unresolved. The V gene lost 4 bases and the J gene lost 3 bases, with 19 bases spanning the gap. CDR3 length: 16 amino acids. Germline values: CDR1 SGHDT, CDR2 YYEEEE. This chain's CDR3 is CASSPGDWYKHTEAFF. The CDR3, as DNA: TGTGCCAGCAGCCCCGGAGATTGGTACAAACACACTGAAGCTTTCTTT.